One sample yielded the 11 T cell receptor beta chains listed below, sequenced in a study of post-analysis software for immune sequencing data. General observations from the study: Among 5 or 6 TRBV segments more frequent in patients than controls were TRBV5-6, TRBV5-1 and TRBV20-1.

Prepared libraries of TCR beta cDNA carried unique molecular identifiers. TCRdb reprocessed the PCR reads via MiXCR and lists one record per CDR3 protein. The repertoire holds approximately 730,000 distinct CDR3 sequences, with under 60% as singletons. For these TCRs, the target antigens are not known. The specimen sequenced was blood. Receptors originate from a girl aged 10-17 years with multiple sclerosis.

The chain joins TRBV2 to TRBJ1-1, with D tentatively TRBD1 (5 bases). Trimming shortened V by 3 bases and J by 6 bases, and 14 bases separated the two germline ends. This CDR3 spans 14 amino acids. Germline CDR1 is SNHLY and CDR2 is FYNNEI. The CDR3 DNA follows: TGTGCCAGCAGTGATGGGGGAACATTCGCTGAAGCTTTCTTT. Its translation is CASSDGGTFAEAFF.

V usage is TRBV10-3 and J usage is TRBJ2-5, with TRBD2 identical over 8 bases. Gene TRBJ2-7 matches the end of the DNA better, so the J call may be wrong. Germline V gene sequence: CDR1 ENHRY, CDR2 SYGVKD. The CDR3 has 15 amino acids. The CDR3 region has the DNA TGTGCCATCAGTGGCTTGGGTCGGGAGGGTGGCGAGCAGTACTTC. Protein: CAISGLGREGGEQYF.

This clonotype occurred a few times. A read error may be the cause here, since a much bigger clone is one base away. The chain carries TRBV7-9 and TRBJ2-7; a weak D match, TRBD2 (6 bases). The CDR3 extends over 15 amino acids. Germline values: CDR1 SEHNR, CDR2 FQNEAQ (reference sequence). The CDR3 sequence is CTSSPHRNGGYEQYF. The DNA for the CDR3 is TGTACCAGCAGCCCGCACAGGAACGGGGGCTACGAGCAGTACTTC. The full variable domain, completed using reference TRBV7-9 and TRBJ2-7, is DTGVSQNPRHKITKRGQNVTFRCDPISEHNRLYWYRQTLGQGPEFLTYFQNEAQLEKSRLLSDRFSAERPKGSFSTLEIQRTEQGDSAMYLCTSSPHRNGGYEQYFGPGTRLTVT.

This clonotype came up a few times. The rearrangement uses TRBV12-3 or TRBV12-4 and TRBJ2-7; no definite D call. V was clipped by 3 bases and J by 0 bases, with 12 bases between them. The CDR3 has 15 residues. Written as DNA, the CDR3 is TGTGCCAGCAGTTTTAAAGCCGCGAGCTCCTACGAGCAGTACTTC. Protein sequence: CASSFKAASSYEQYF.

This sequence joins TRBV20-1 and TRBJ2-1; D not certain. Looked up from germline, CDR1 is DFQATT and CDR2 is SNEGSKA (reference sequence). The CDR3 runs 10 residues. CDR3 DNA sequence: TGCAGCGTCAAAACGGTAGTGCAGTTCTTC. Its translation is CSVKTVVQFF.

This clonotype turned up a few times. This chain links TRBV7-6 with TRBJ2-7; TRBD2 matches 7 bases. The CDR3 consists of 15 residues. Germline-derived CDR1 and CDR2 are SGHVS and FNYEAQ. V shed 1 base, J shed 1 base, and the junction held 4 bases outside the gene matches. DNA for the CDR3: TGTGCCAGCAGCTTAGGCGGGAGTGAATCCTACGAGCAGTACTTC. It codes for CASSLGGSESYEQYF.

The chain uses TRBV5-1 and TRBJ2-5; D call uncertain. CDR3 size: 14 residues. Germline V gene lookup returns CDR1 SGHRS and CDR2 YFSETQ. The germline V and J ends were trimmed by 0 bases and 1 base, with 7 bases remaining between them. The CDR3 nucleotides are TGCGCCAGCAGCTTGGGCGACTTCCAAGAGACCCAGTACTTC. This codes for CASSLGDFQETQYF.

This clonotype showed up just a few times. For the CDR3, the DNA is TGTGCCAGCGCACGGACAGGGAAGAGGGTCGACTATGGCTACACCTTC. Its translation is CASARTGKRVDYGYTF. The rearrangement links TRBV27 to TRBJ1-2, with 8 bases identical to TRBD1. The V gene's germline CDR1 is MNHEY and CDR2 SMNVEV (reference sequence). This CDR3 contains 16 residues. Trimming took 8 bases from V and 3 from J; bases not matched to a gene: 14.

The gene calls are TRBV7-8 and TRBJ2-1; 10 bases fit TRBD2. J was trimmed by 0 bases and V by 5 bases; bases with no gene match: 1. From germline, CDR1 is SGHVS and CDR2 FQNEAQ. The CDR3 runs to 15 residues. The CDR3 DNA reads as TGTGCCAGCAGCCAGCGGGAGGGCTCCTACAATGAGCAGTTCTTC. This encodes CASSQREGSYNEQFF. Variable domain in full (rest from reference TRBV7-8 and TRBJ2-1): GAGVSQSPRYKVAKRGQDVALRCDPISGHVSLFWYQQALGQGPEFLTYFQNEAQLDKSGLPSDRFFAERPEGSVSTLKIQRTQQEDSAVYLCASSQREGSYNEQFFGPGTRLTVL.

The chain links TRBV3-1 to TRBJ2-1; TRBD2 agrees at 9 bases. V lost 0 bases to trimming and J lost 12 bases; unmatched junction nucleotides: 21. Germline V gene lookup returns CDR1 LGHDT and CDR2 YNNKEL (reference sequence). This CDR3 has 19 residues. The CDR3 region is CASSQDPLLGSGSFDGQFF. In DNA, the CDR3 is TGTGCCAGCAGCCAAGATCCCCTGCTGGGTAGCGGGAGTTTCGATGGGCAGTTCTTC.

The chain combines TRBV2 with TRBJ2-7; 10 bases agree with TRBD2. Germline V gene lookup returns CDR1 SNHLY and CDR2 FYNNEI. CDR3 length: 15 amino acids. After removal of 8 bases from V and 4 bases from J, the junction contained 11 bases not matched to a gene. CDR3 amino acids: CASGTSVTLQYEQYF. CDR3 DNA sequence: TGTGCCAGCGGGACTAGCGTCACCTTACAATACGAGCAGTACTTC.